This record covers a single TCR beta chain. The data are from a study of blood T cell repertoires in COVID-19. Data came from immunoSEQ multiplex PCR; TCRdb stores just in-frame clones and leaves some out. This table holds some 330,000 clones, roughly 88% found once. The CDR3 extends over 15 amino acids. J gave up 5 bases and V 2 bases, and 3 bases lay outside the gene matches. CDR1 and CDR2 from the germline V gene are SEHNR and FQNEAQ (reference sequence). The receptor was derived from a woman in her forties or fifties with active or convalescent COVID-19. This chain joins TRBV7-9 and TRBJ1-4; 9 nucleotides line up with TRBD1. Sequencing was carried out using peripheral blood. The CDR3 loop is CASSLKQGANEKLFF. DNA for the CDR3: TGTGCCAGCAGCTTAAAACAGGGGGCGAATGAAAAACTGTTTTTT.